One sample yielded the 5 T cell receptor beta chains listed below, sequenced in a study of cytomegalovirus exposure and HLA in healthy donors. The PCR made use of 60 Vbeta and 13 Jbeta primers. Generated by immunoSEQ multiplex PCR, the TCRdb table keeps only in-frame clones and is missing some. The sample carries about 170,000 clones, 73% recorded once. Sequenced: PBMCs. Source of these receptors: a woman aged 18-29 years in good health and CMV-seropositive.

Only a few counts were recorded for this clone. The chain recombines TRBV19 with TRBJ2-7; D is possibly TRBD1 (5 bases). This CDR3 spans 14 amino acids. The germline CDR1 and CDR2 sequences are LNHDA and SQIVND (reference sequence). V was clipped by 3 bases and J by 7 bases, with 16 bases between them. The CDR3 bases are TGTGCCAGTAGTATTGAAGAAGGGGCAAGTGAGCAGTACTTC. Translation gives CASSIEEGASEQYF.

The chain is built from TRBV28 and TRBJ1-5; 8 bases match TRBD1. This CDR3 has 14 amino acids. Germline V gene lookup returns CDR1 MDHEN and CDR2 SYDVKM. After removal of 4 bases from V and 5 bases from J, the junction contained 4 bases not matched to a gene. CDR3 sequence (DNA): TGTGCCAGCAGTTGGACAGGGTCGGATCAGCCCCAGCATTTT. Translating it yields CASSWTGSDQPQHF.

The CDR3 DNA sequence: TGTGCCAGCAGGCGGGGGGCGGTGGGAAACACCATATATTTT. This sequence encodes CASRRGAVGNTIYF. The chain couples TRBV6-5 to TRBJ1-3; D perhaps matches TRBD1 (6 bases). The length of the CDR3 is 14 residues. Per germline, CDR1 MNHEY and CDR2 SVGAGI. V was shortened by 6 bases and J by 4 bases, with 13 bases between the two germline ends.

In its sample, this clone was seen a few times. V is TRBV5-8 and J is TRBJ1-2; perhaps TRBD1 as D (5 bases). The V gene lost 4 bases and the J gene lost 7 bases, with 11 bases spanning the gap. Germline V gene sequence: CDR1 SGHTS, CDR2 YDEGEE. The CDR3 has 12 residues. The CDR3 sequence is CASSLSGAGYTF. DNA for the CDR3: TGTGCCAGCAGCCTATCTGGGGCTGGCTACACCTTC. The full variable domain, its missing parts supplied by reference TRBV5-8 and TRBJ1-2, is EAGVTQSPTHLIKTRGQQATLRCSPISGHTSVYWYQQALGLGLQFLLWYDEGEERNRGNFPPRFSGRQFPNYSSELNVNALELEDSALYLCASSLSGAGYTFGSGTRLTVV.

V is TRBV7-2 and J is TRBJ1-1, with D possibly TRBD1 on 6 matching bases. The germline V and J ends were trimmed by 2 bases and 4 bases, with 11 bases remaining between them. The CDR3 contains 14 residues. Germline-derived CDR1 and CDR2 are SGHTA and FQGNSA. The CDR3 DNA follows: TGTGCCAGCAGCTTACAGGGGAGTGGCACTGAAGCTTTCTTT. Translating gives CASSLQGSGTEAFF.